The 21 T cell receptor beta chains given below trace back to one sample, sequenced in a study of cytomegalovirus exposure and HLA in healthy donors. Use of 60 Vbeta and 13 Jbeta primers characterized the PCR. The data were produced by immunoSEQ multiplex PCR, yet TCRdb's version contains in-frame clones alone and is incomplete. The sample records approximately 160,000 clones, 55% to 70% being singletons. What was sequenced was PBMCs. These receptors were taken from a woman aged 40 to 55 in good health and CMV-seropositive.

The V call is TRBV19, the J call TRBJ2-4; D remains ambiguous. Per germline, CDR1 LNHDA and CDR2 SQIVND (reference sequence). Trimming stripped 1 base from V and 7 bases from J, with 11 bases between. The CDR3 runs 14 residues. This CDR3 is CASSIALLQNIQYF. The CDR3 region has the DNA TGTGCCAGTAGTATAGCCCTTTTACAGAACATTCAGTACTTC.

This chain connects TRBV7-9 to TRBJ1-1; 7 bases are shared with TRBD1. Trimming cost V 4 bases and J 8 bases; bases outside gene matches: 10. The CDR3 loop spans 14 amino acids. CDR1 SEHNR and CDR2 FQNEAQ come from the germline V gene (reference sequence). In DNA form, the CDR3 reads TGTGCCAGCAGCTCCAGAGACAGGGTTCACGAAGCTTTCTTT. Amino acids: CASSSRDRVHEAFF.

The chain is built from TRBV16 and TRBJ1-5; 11 bases match TRBD1. J lost 2 bases, V lost 5 bases, and 14 bases had no gene match. The CDR3 spans 19 residues. Germline V gives CDR1 KGHSY, CDR2 FQNENV. The CDR3, as DNA: TGTGCCAGCAGCAGGGGAACGGGACAGGGGGGTTGGGGCAATCAGCCCCAGCATTTT. Its protein product is CASSRGTGQGGWGNQPQHF.

This chain connects TRBV6-6 to TRBJ2-7; TRBD1 matches at 7 bases. Per germline, CDR1 MNHNY and CDR2 SVGAGI (reference sequence). The CDR3 is made up of 14 amino acids. V gave up 6 bases and J gave up 2 bases; unmatched junction bases: 7. For the CDR3, the DNA is TGTGCCAGCAGCACCCGACAGGGCGCCTACGAGCAGTACTTC. This sequence encodes CASSTRQGAYEQYF.

This clone was seen more than once but under ten times. The J gene is TRBJ1-1, the V gene TRBV10-3; unclear D gene. The CDR3 spans 14 residues. Trimming shortened V by 8 bases and J by 1 base, and 14 bases separated the two germline ends. Germline assignment: CDR1 ENHRY and CDR2 SYGVKD. The CDR3: CAIADQTENTEAFF. DNA for the CDR3: TGTGCCATCGCAGACCAAACAGAGAACACTGAAGCTTTCTTT.

The gene calls are TRBV2 and TRBJ2-2; 10 bases map to TRBD1. The ends lost 4 bases at V and 1 base at J; junction bases unmatched: 3. Germline V CDR1 and CDR2: SNHLY, FYNNEI. This CDR3 has 16 amino acids. CDR3 protein: CASSVDRGLNTGELFF. CDR3 coding DNA: TGTGCCAGCAGTGTAGACAGGGGGCTGAACACCGGGGAGCTGTTTTTT.

This clone was recorded a few times. The chain recombines TRBV28 with TRBJ2-5, with 12 bases identical to TRBD2. The CDR3 extends over 16 amino acids. J gave up 5 bases and V 4 bases, and 8 bases lay outside the gene matches. Germline CDR1 and CDR2: MDHEN and SYDVKM. The CDR3 sequence is CASSSPTSGSFETQYF. CDR3 coding DNA: TGTGCCAGCAGTTCCCCGACTAGCGGGAGTTTTGAGACCCAGTACTTC.

The gene calls are TRBV10-3 and TRBJ2-3; 8 bases map to TRBD1. CDR3 size: 16 residues. Germline V CDR1 and CDR2: ENHRY, SYGVKD. The V and J ends lost 3 bases and 2 bases, in that order; junction bases with no gene match: 7. In DNA, the CDR3 is TGTGCCATCAGTGACGACCCGGGACAGGCCACAGATACGCAGTATTTT. This translates into CAISDDPGQATDTQYF.

This chain connects TRBV6-1 to TRBJ2-5; TRBD2 agrees at 9 bases. Germline CDR1 and CDR2: MNHNS and SASEGT. V shed 1 base and J 5 bases; nucleotides not matched to a gene: 5. There are 15 residues in the CDR3. CDR3 sequence: CASSEGAGGRETQYF. CDR3 sequence (DNA): TGTGCCAGCAGTGAAGGAGCGGGAGGCCGGGAGACCCAGTACTTC.

This rearrangement joins TRBV29-1 to TRBJ2-1; D perhaps matches TRBD2 (5 bases). Trimming stripped 3 bases from V and 9 bases from J, with 15 bases between. The CDR3 sequence is 13 residues long. CDR1 and CDR2 from the germline V gene are SQVTM and ANQGSEA. The CDR3 nucleotides are TGCAGCGTTGAGACTCTTTCGGGGAGTGAGCAGTTCTTC. Translated: CSVETLSGSEQFF.

The chain couples TRBV5-1 to TRBJ2-3; D is perhaps TRBD1 (6 bases). Trimming shortened V by 3 bases and J by 3 bases, and 17 bases separated the two germline ends. CDR3 length: 16 amino acids. Germline V gene data show CDR1 as SGHRS and CDR2 as YFSETQ. The chain's CDR3 is CASSSHGTTTTDTQYF. CDR3 in DNA: TGCGCCAGCAGCTCCCACGGGACAACGACGACAGATACGCAGTATTTT.

The chain carries TRBV4-1 and TRBJ2-6; TRBD2 matches at 12 bases. CDR1 is MGHRA, CDR2 YSYEKL, per germline. Trimming took 4 bases from V and 0 from J; bases not matched to a gene: 4. The CDR3 sequence is 18 residues long. The CDR3 DNA reads TGCGCCAGCAGCCCCGGACTAGCGGGGATCTCTGGGGCCAACGTCCTGACTTTC. Protein: CASSPGLAGISGANVLTF.

The genes are TRBV7-2 and TRBJ1-2, with TRBD1 matching over 7 bases. V lost 5 bases to trimming and J lost 8 bases; unmatched junction nucleotides: 11. CDR3 length equals 14 residues. Germline-derived CDR1 and CDR2 are SGHTA and FQGNSA. This chain's CDR3 is CASSPGTTGKGYTF. The CDR3 DNA is TGTGCCAGCAGCCCGGGGACGACAGGGAAAGGCTACACCTTC.

This clone has more than one count but fewer than ten. Here the CDR3 reads CASSPGGSRGQTQYF. DNA for the CDR3: TGTGCCAGTAGTCCAGGGGGCTCCAGGGGGCAGACCCAGTACTTC. The rearrangement links TRBV19 to TRBJ2-5, with 8 bases aligning to TRBD1. Germline CDR1 is LNHDA and CDR2 is SQIVND (reference sequence). V trimming: 5 bases; J trimming: 6 bases; junction bases outside the gene matches: 11. CDR3 length: 15 residues. The variable domain in full, with the rest retrieved from reference TRBV19 and TRBJ2-5, is DGGITQSPKYLFRKEGQNVTLSCEQNLNHDAMYWYRQDPGQGLRLIYYSQIVNDFQKGDIAEGYSVSREKKESFPLTVTSAQKNPTAFYLCASSPGGSRGQTQYFGPGTRLLVL.

The rearrangement links TRBV15 to TRBJ1-1, with D maybe TRBD1 (6 bases). V dropped 3 bases and J dropped 11 bases, with 25 bases sitting between them. Germline V gene sequence: CDR1 LNHNV, CDR2 YYDKDF (reference sequence). The CDR3 consists of 16 residues. Here the CDR3 DNA reads TGTGCCACCAGCAGCCGTTTTGGGGGCGAGTTTATGTATGCTTTCTTT. This translates into CATSSRFGGEFMYAFF.

The CDR3 sequence: CASSEDRVIYEQYF. The CDR3 DNA follows: TGTGCCAGCAGTGAAGATCGAGTTATCTACGAGCAGTACTTC. V is TRBV6-1 and J is TRBJ2-7; D unclear. Trimming stripped 1 base from V and 3 bases from J, with 10 bases between. Per the germline V gene, CDR1 is MNHNS and CDR2 is SASEGT. The length of the CDR3 is 14 residues.

DNA of the CDR3: TGTGCCAGCTCACCGAACACCGATAATGAAAAACTGTTTTTT. Amino acid sequence: CASSPNTDNEKLFF. The V and J genes are TRBV18 and TRBJ1-4; D uncertain. Trimming took 3 bases from V and 4 from J, leaving 9 bases between them. Germline V gene data show CDR1 as KGHSH and CDR2 as LQKENI. The length of the CDR3 is 14 residues.

This sequence joins TRBV7-2 and TRBJ1-1; TRBD1 might be the D (5 bases). Germline CDR1 SGHTA, CDR2 FQGNSA. Trimming removed 7 bases from V and 0 bases from J, with 12 bases in between. The CDR3 is 14 residues long. For the CDR3, the DNA is TGTGCCAGCACCTTCCGGGGGATGAACACTGAAGCTTTCTTT. Translated: CASTFRGMNTEAFF.

This clone has only a few counts. At one of its ends the junction is not consistent with the germline gene, which may arise from a read error. The V gene is TRBV7-7, the J gene TRBJ2-7, with TRBD1 identical over 7 bases. This CDR3 is built from 14 residues. Germline lookup yields CDR1 SSHAT and CDR2 FNYEAQ (reference sequence). Here the CDR3 DNA reads TGTGCTAGCAGCTTAGCCCTGACAGGGAACGAGCAGTACTTC. Translated: CASSLALTGNEQYF.

This clone was seen a few times. The chain uses TRBV6-5 and TRBJ1-1; the D is unclear. The CDR3 extends over 16 amino acids. The germline gives CDR1 MNHEY, CDR2 SVGAGI. Trimming shortened V by 0 bases and J by 4 bases, and 15 bases separated the two germline ends. CDR3 in DNA: TGTGCCAGCAGTTACTCGAGTGTGGGCTTCGGCACTGAAGCTTTCTTT. It translates to CASSYSSVGFGTEAFF.

This chain links TRBV7-8 with TRBJ2-7, with D maybe TRBD2 (6 bases). V was shortened by 1 base and J by 4 bases, with 8 bases between the two germline ends. In germline, CDR1 is SGHVS, CDR2 FQNEAQ. The CDR3 is 13 amino acids. CDR3: CASSLVAEYEQYF. CDR3 DNA sequence: TGTGCCAGCAGCTTAGTAGCGGAGTACGAGCAGTACTTC.